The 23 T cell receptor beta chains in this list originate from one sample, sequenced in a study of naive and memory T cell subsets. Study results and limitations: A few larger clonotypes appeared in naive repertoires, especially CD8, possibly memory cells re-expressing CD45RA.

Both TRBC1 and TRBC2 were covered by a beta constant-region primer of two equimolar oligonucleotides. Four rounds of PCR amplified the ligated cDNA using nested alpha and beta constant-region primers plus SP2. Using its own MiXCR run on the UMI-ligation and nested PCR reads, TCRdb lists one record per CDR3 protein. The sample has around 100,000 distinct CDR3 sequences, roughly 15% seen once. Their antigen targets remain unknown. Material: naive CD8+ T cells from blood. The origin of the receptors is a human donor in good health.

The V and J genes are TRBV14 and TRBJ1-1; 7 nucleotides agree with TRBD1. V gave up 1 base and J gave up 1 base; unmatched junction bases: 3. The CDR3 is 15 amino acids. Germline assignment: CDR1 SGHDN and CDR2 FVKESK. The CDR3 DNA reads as TGTGCCAGCAGCCAAGGAGACAGGGCGAACACTGAAGCTTTCTTT. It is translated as CASSQGDRANTEAFF.

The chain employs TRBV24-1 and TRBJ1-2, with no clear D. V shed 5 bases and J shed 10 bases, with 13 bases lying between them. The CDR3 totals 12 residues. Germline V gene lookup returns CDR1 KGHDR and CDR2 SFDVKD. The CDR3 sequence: CATSGTGQDYTF. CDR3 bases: TGTGCCACCAGTGGGACTGGGCAGGACTACACCTTC.

In DNA, the CDR3 is TGTGCCAGCACGCCAACAGGACCCTACGAGCAGTACTTC. Its protein is CASTPTGPYEQYF. This sequence joins TRBV7-9 and TRBJ2-7, with D perhaps TRBD1 (5 bases). V lost 7 bases to trimming and J lost 2 bases, with 12 bases between them. Looked up from germline, CDR1 is SEHNR and CDR2 is FQNEAQ (reference sequence). The CDR3 runs 13 residues.

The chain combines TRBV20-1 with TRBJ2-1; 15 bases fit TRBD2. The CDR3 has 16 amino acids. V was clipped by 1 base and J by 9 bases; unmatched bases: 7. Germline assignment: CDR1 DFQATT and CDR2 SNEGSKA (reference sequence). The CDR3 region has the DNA TGCAGTGCTAGAGTGGGGGGACTAGCGGGAGGAGCTGAGCAGTTCTTC. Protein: CSARVGGLAGGAEQFF.

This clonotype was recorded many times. The CDR3 sequence: CASSWGTSGNNEQFF. As DNA, the CDR3 is TGTGCCAGCAGCTGGGGGACTAGCGGGAACAATGAGCAGTTCTTC. The chain carries TRBV5-4 and TRBJ2-1; 13 positions agree with TRBD2. The CDR3 contains 15 residues. V shed 3 bases, J shed 5 bases, and the junction held 2 bases outside the gene matches. Germline V gene data show CDR1 as SGHNT and CDR2 as YYREEE (reference sequence).

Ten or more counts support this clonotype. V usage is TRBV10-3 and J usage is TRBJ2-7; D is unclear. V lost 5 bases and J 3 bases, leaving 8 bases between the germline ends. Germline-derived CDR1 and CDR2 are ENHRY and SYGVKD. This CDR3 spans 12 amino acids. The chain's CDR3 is CAISPSSYEQYF. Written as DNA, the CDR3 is TGTGCCATCAGTCCGTCTAGCTACGAGCAGTACTTC.

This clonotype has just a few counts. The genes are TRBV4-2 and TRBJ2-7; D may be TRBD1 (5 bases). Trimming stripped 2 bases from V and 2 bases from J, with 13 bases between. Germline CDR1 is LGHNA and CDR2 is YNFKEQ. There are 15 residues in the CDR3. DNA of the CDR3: TGTGCCAGCAGCCAAATCCAGGGATATACCTACGAGCAGTACTTC. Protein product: CASSQIQGYTYEQYF.

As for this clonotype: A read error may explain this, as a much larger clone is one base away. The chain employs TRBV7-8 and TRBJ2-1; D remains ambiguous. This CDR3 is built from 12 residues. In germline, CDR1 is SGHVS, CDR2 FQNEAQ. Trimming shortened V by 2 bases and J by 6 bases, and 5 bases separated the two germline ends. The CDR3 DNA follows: TGTGCCAGCAGCTTACGAGCCAATGAGCAGTTCTTC. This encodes CASSLRANEQFF.

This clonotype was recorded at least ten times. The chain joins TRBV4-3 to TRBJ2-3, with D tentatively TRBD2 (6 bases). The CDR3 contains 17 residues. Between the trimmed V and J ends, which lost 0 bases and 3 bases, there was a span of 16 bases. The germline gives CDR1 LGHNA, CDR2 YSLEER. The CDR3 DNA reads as TGCGCCAGCAGCCAAGATATGGGGGGAGCTGGGACAGATACGCAGTATTTT. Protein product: CASSQDMGGAGTDTQYF.

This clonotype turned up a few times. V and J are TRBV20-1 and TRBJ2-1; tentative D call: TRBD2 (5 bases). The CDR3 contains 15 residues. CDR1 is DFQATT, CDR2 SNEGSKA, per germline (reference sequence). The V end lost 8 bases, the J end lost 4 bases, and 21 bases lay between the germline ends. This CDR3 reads CSTREAVTRYNEQFF. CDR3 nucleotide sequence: TGCAGTACCCGAGAAGCGGTAACTAGATACAATGAGCAGTTCTTC.

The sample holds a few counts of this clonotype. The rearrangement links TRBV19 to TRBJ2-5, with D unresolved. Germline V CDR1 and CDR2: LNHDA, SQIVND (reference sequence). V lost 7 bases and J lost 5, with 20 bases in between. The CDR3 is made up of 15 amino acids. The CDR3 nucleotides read TGTGCCAGTACCCCCACCGCTTGGACGGCGGAGACCCAGTACTTC. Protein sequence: CASTPTAWTAETQYF.

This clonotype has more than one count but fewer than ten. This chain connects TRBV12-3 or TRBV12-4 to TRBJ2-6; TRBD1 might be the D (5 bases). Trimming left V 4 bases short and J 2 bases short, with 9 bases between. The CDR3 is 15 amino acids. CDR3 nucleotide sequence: TGTGCCAGCAGTTCCCAGGGTACTGGGGCCAACGTCCTGACTTTC. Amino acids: CASSSQGTGANVLTF.

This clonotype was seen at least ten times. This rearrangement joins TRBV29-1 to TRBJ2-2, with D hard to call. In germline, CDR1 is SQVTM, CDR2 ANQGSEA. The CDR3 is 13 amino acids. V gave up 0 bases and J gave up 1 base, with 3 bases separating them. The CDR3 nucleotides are TGCAGCGTTGAAGACATGAACACCGGGGAGCTGTTTTTT. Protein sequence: CSVEDMNTGELFF.

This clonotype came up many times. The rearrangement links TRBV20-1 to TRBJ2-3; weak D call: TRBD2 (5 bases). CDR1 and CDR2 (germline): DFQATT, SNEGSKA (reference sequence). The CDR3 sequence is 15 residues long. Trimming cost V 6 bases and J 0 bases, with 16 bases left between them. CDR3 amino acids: CSAVVTGFSTDTQYF. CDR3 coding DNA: TGCAGTGCGGTAGTGACGGGGTTTAGCACAGATACGCAGTATTTT.

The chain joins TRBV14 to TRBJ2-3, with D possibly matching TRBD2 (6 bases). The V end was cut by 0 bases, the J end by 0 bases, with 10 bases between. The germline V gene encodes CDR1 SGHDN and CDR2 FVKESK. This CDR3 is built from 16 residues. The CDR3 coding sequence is TGTGCCAGCAGCCAAGAGCCGCGGGACAGCACAGATACGCAGTATTTT. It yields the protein CASSQEPRDSTDTQYF. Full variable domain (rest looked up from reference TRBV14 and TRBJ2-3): EAGVTQFPSHSVIEKGQTVTLRCDPISGHDNLYWYRRVMGKEIKFLLHFVKESKQDESGMPNNRFLAERTGGTYSTLKVQPAELEDSGVYFCASSQEPRDSTDTQYFGPGTRLTVL.

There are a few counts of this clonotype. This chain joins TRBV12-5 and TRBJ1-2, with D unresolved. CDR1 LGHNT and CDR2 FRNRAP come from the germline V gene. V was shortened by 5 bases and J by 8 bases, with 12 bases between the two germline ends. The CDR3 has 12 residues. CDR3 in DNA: TGTGCTAGTGGTGCTTGGTTTGGGGGCTACACCTTC. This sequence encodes CASGAWFGGYTF. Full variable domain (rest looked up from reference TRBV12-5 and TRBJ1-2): DARVTQTPRHKVTEMGQEVTMRCQPILGHNTVFWYRQTMMQGLELLAYFRNRAPLDDSGMPKDRFSAEMPDATLATLKIQPSEPRDSAVYFCASGAWFGGYTFGSGTRLTVV.

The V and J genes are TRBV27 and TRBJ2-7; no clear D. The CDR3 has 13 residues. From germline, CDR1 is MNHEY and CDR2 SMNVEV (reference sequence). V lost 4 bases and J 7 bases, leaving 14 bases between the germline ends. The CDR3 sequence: CASSSGVAWEQYF. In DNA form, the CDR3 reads TGTGCCAGCAGTTCGGGCGTGGCCTGGGAGCAGTACTTC.

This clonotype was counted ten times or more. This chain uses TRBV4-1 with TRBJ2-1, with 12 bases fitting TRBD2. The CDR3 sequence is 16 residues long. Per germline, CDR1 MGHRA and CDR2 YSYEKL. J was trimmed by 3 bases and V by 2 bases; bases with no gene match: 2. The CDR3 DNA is TGCGCCAGCAGCCAACCGGGACTAGCGGGCTACAATGAGCAGTTCTTC. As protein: CASSQPGLAGYNEQFF.

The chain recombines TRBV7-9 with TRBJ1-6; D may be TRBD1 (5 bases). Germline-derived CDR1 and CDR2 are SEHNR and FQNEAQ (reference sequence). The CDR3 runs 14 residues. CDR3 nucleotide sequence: TGTGCAACCACGGGGGATCCCTATAATTCACCCCTCCACTTT. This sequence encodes CATTGDPYNSPLHF.

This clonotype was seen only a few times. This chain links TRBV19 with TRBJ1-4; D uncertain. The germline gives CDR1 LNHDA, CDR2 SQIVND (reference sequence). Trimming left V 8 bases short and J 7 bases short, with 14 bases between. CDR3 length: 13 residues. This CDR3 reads CASRGGSSEKLFF. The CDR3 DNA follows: TGTGCCAGTCGCGGAGGCTCCAGTGAAAAACTGTTTTTT.

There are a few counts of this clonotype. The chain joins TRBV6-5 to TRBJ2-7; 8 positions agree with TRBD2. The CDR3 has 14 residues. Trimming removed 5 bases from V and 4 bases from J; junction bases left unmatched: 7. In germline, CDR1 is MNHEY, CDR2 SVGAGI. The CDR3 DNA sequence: TGTGCCAGCAGTGGTCAGCGGGGGAGGTACGAGCAGTACTTC. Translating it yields CASSGQRGRYEQYF.

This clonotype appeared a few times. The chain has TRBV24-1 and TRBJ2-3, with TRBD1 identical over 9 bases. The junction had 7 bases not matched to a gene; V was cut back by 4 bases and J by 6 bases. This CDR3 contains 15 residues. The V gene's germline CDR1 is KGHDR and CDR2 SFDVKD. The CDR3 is CATSEELQGADTQYF. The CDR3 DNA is TGTGCCACCAGTGAAGAGTTACAGGGGGCCGATACGCAGTATTTT.

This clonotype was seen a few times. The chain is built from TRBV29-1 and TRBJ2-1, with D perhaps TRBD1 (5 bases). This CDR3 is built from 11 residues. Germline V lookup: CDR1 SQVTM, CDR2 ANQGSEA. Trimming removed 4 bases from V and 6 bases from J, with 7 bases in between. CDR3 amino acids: CSVGGANEQFF. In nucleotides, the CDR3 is TGCAGCGTTGGTGGGGCCAATGAGCAGTTCTTC.